This TCR beta chain stems from a study of blood T cell repertoires in COVID-19. Only in-frame clones appear in the TCRdb table, and some are missing; sequencing was by immunoSEQ multiplex PCR. The table has around 150,000 clones, approximately 88% seen once; the top ten hold more than 6.5%. Cohort allocation depended upon clinical history that participants reported. Recovery meant two consecutive negative NP/OP PCR tests, professional clearance, or resolved symptoms. There are 15 residues in the CDR3. Trimming pared 1 base from V and 9 bases from J, leaving 16 bases between. The germline CDR1 and CDR2 sequences are SEHNR and FQNEAQ (reference sequence).

This chain links TRBV7-9 with TRBJ1-3, with a tentative D call TRBD1 (5 bases). Sequenced sample: PBMCs or T cells enriched from blood (not recorded which). The clonotype originates from a woman in her forties or fifties who had recovered from COVID-19. The CDR3 sequence: CASSLGQTSYSTIYF. The CDR3 nucleotides are TGTGCCAGCAGCTTAGGACAGACATCCTACAGCACCATATATTTT.